This TCR beta chain was documented in a study of blood T cell repertoires in COVID-19. Across the whole study: Spain, Italy and the United States supplied samples that represented acute and convalescent COVID-19. Sample material is recorded as cDNA or gDNA derived from T cells, B-cell-depleted T cells, or PBMCs.

The authors' processing: By means of reference gene primer amplification, nucleated cell counts were estimated. Data came from immunoSEQ multiplex PCR; TCRdb stores just in-frame clones and leaves some out. V and J calls plus clone size are reproduced from that table; the DNA served to infer D and trimming. The sample records under 200,000 clones, more than 65% being singletons. This clone was recorded only once. The same CDR3 can be traced to other DNA sequences in this sample. The trim removed 5 bases at V and 2 bases at J, leaving 5 bases unmatched. CDR3 length: 14 residues. Germline assignment: CDR1 LNHNV and CDR2 YYDKDF (reference sequence).

J is TRBJ2-7 and V is TRBV15, with 8 bases matching TRBD1. The sequencing input was peripheral blood. This clonotype was sampled from a woman between 55 and 75 years old with COVID-19, enrolled during active disease. The CDR3 sequence: CATSRDRGPYEQYF. The CDR3 region has the DNA TGTGCCACCAGCCGCGACAGGGGTCCCTACGAGCAGTACTTC. The whole variable domain, filled in from reference TRBV15 and TRBJ2-7, reads DAMVIQNPRYQVTQFGKPVTLSCSQTLNHNVMYWYQQKSSQAPKLLFHYYDKDFNNEADTPDNFQSRRPNTSFCFLDIRSPGLGDTAMYLCATSRDRGPYEQYFGPGTRLTVT.